A selection of T cell receptor beta chains follows, all from one sample in a study of blood T cells in healthy people across ages. TCRdb redid the calling of the 5' RACE reads with MiXCR, one entry per CDR3 protein. The table records around 1,000,000 distinct CDR3 sequences, roughly a quarter of them present only once. These sequences were also reported in another study, on T cells of mothers and their children.

Sequencing input: blood. The receptors originated from a girl aged 2 to 9 in good health. Each CDR3 is given with its conserved first and last residue. A D gene is named only where the DNA matches it firmly.

- TRBV28 CASSPSRGSGQPQHF
TRBD2 TRBV7-3 CASSFPKTSGGTGELFF
TRBD1 TRBV27 CASSITGGGIQYF
- TRBV12-3/TRBV12-4 CASSPKGTANEKLFF
TRBD2 TRBV3-1 CASSQGTSGQETQYF
- TRBV15 CATSREEPNEQFF
- TRBV2 CASSEIRTVPQNIQYF
- TRBV29-1 CSVEENGTQYF
- TRBV7-9 CASSSTRVTDTQYF
- TRBV7-3 CASSSTPQGTAFF
TRBD1 TRBV12-3/TRBV12-4 CASSLLRTGKNIQYF
TRBD1 TRBV15 CATSTPDRENEQFF
- TRBV29-1 CSVDGQDEKLFF
- TRBV29-1 CSVAVPSGSTDTQYF
TRBD2 TRBV13 CASSLWTSGYEQYF
- TRBV3-1 CASSQQPGAPYEQYF
- TRBV28 CASSPLRGSYEQYF
- TRBV11-1 CASSLDGTVNTEAFF
- TRBV15 CATSSDRLSYGYTF
TRBD2 TRBV7-9 CASIPGPGLVEGTQYF
TRBD2 TRBV24-1 CATRGGEETQYF
- TRBV14 CASSQERAPIDEQYF
TRBD1 TRBV29-1 CSVCPRTGSTEQYF
TRBD1 TRBV28 CASRFRGRRAFF
- TRBV27 CASSFSGAAYEQYF
TRBD1 TRBV7-8 CASSSLLGQVNEQFF
TRBD1 TRBV29-1 CSVEGKTGVSYNEQFF
TRBD2 TRBV12-3/TRBV12-4 CASSPPPAGVYNEQFF
TRBD2 TRBV3-1 CASTSGFTDTQYF
TRBD2 TRBV6-5 CASSAIAGLSYEQYF
TRBD2 TRBV20-1 CSAKRGPGGLVSYNEQFF
- TRBV25-1 CASSEYRPSALQETQYF
- TRBV5-1 CASSLGLQLTDTQYF
- TRBV3-1 CASSQITGLRDEQYF
- TRBV29-1 CSADQGADTQYF
- TRBV29-1 CSVDADSTGGVYEQYF
- TRBV12-3/TRBV12-4 CASSLGAGPTDTQYF
- TRBV20-1 CSARLTGGLNEKLFF
- TRBV5-1 CASSSGLGRGFADTQYF
TRBD2 TRBV20-1 CSANSGAGETQYF
TRBD1 TRBV5-1 CASTQGVEAFF
- TRBV7-2 CATRIKAGDNSPLHF
- TRBV10-3 CAIGGWVTGANVLTF
- TRBV19 CASSQGWGETQYF
- TRBV9 CASSVSAANTEAFF
- TRBV10-3 CAIRGDTNHPEAFF
TRBD2 TRBV2 CAIPGLAGNEQFF
TRBD2 TRBV12-3/TRBV12-4 CASSLESGGASYNERFF
- TRBV4-1 CASSQESSPGLFYGQYF
- TRBV29-1 CSVAPSNEQFF